The clone carrying this T cell receptor (beta chain) appeared a few times. The target antigen is unknown. This sample is drawn from a study of beta chain features in type 1 diabetes. CD4+ cells of the naive, central memory, regulatory and stem cell-like memory types were sorted via CD45RO/CCR7/CD25/CD127/CD95/CD27. Study findings and constraints: TCRB CDR3s from Type 1 diabetes patients were moderately but significantly shorter in all four CD4+ subsets.

Expressed TCRB transcripts were sequenced because the isolated RNA had all been reverse transcribed beforehand. Sequenced by immunoSEQ multiplex PCR; TCRdb stores in-frame clones only, minus some. The sample lists more than 250,000 clones, approximately 15% occurring once. Germline assignment: CDR1 SNHLY and CDR2 FYNNEI. CDR3 length: 14 residues. Trimming shortened V by 7 bases and J by 3 bases, and 15 bases separated the two germline ends. Sequenced input: naive CD4+ T cells from blood. The V gene is TRBV2, the J gene TRBJ1-1; unclear D gene. This clonotype originated in a man between 18 and 35 years old with type 1 diabetes. In nucleotides, the CDR3 is TGTGCCAGCAAGAGTACCAGCGGGGACACTGAAGCTTTCTTT. As protein: CASKSTSGDTEAFF. Based on the CDR3 plus reference TRBV2 and TRBJ1-1, the full variable domain is EPEVTQTPSHQVTQMGQEVILRCVPISNHLYFYWYRQILGQKVEFLVSFYNNEISEKSEIFDDQFSVERPDGSNFTLKIRSTKLEDSAMYFCASKSTSGDTEAFFGQGTRLTVV.